The clone carrying this TCR beta chain was detected a few times. The sample originates from a study of T cells in Graves' hyperthyroidism and ophthalmopathy. The CDR3 covers 13 residues. Per the germline V gene, CDR1 is SGHNT and CDR2 is YENEEA. Between the trimmed V and J ends, which lost 4 bases and 7 bases, there was a span of 13 bases. Amplification targeted TCR beta CDR3 regions from RNA transcripts. A first-round RT-PCR of the TCR CDR3 used the HTBI primer set. Each CDR3 protein gets one entry after TCRdb re-called the multiplex PCR reads with MiXCR. The data contain 450,000 to 500,000 distinct CDR3 sequences, 22% of them singletons.

The rearrangement uses TRBV11-3 and TRBJ1-1; possible D gene TRBD1, 6 bases. Sequenced sample: blood. This receptor was identified in a woman in her seventies with Graves' ophthalmopathy. The CDR3, as DNA: TGTGCCAGCAGCTCCACCATGACAGGTGAAGCTTTCTTT. Its translation: CASSSTMTGEAFF.